This passage covers 25 T cell receptor beta chains from one sample sequenced in a study of OX40 agonist ivuxolimab in advanced cancers. Library preparation was by the immunoSEQ multiplex PCR assay. TCRdb carries this immuneACCESS record with in-frame sequences only. Its versions omit some clonotypes, under half of them owing to an unresolved V gene in the studies checked, with the rest unexplained. The sample profile shows tens of thousands of clones; about four fifths of them were found once. The leading ten clones occupy under 3.5% of the sample. This sample comprised CD4+ or CD8+ T cells sorted from blood, obtained in a trial of the OX40 agonist ivuxolimab. The receptors stem from an adult with an advanced solid tumor such as melanoma, head and neck, liver or kidney cancer.

The rearrangement links TRBV18 to TRBJ1-1; a weak D match, TRBD1 (5 bases). Germline-derived CDR1 and CDR2 are KGHSH and LQKENI. The CDR3 contains 12 residues. Trimming took off 2 bases at V and 7 bases at J, with 8 bases between the two ends. The CDR3 sequence: CASSPEQVEAFF. The CDR3 nucleotides are TGTGCCAGCTCACCAGAACAGGTTGAAGCTTTCTTT.

This rearrangement joins TRBV15 to TRBJ2-1; 7 nucleotides match TRBD1. This CDR3 contains 14 residues. With 3 bases clipped from V and 8 bases from J, the junction kept 7 bases outside the gene matches. The germline V gene has CDR1 LNHNV and CDR2 YYDKDF (reference sequence). The DNA of the CDR3 is TGTGCCACCAGCAGGAGGGGGCGGCTCGATGAGCAGTTCTTC. Protein sequence: CATSRRGRLDEQFF.

This clone was recorded once. V gene TRBV7-9 combines with J gene TRBJ2-3, with 8 bases that match TRBD2. Germline assignment: CDR1 SEHNR and CDR2 FQNEAQ (reference sequence). The CDR3 runs 13 residues. V gave up 5 bases and J gave up 4 bases; unmatched junction bases: 2. In DNA form, the CDR3 reads TGTGCCAGCAGCGTTAGCGGGGCAGATACGCAGTATTTT. This gives the protein CASSVSGADTQYF.

J is TRBJ1-5 and V is TRBV6-5; unclear D gene. Germline lookup yields CDR1 MNHEY and CDR2 SVGAGI. V lost 5 bases and J lost 0, with 8 bases in between. The CDR3 is made up of 14 amino acids. In DNA form, the CDR3 reads TGTGCCAGCAGTCAGAGAGATAGCAATCAGCCCCAGCATTTT. Its translation: CASSQRDSNQPQHF.

The rearrangement links TRBV19 to TRBJ1-6; no reliable D call. Germline V gene lookup returns CDR1 LNHDA and CDR2 SQIVND (reference sequence). CDR3 length: 16 amino acids. Trimming stripped 3 bases from V and 3 bases from J, with 12 bases between. DNA of the CDR3: TGTGCCAGTAGTATCGCCCCCCAGCGCTATAATTCACCCCTCCACTTT. Encoded protein: CASSIAPQRYNSPLHF.

The genes are TRBV6-5 and TRBJ2-1; TRBD1 is a possible D gene (6 bases). The germline gives CDR1 MNHEY, CDR2 SVGAGI. The CDR3 extends over 14 amino acids. Trimming removed 4 bases from V and 6 bases from J, with 13 bases in between. In nucleotides, the CDR3 is TGTGCCAGCAGTTCCCCCTGGGGGCCCAATGAGCAGTTCTTC. As protein: CASSSPWGPNEQFF.

CDR3 residues: CASSRNERGGTDTQYF. The CDR3 DNA reads as TGTGCCAGCAGCCGAAATGAGCGGGGGGGCACAGATACGCAGTATTTT. This sequence joins TRBV7-3 and TRBJ2-3; 9 nucleotides align to TRBD2. J was trimmed by 1 base and V by 5 bases; bases with no gene match: 7. Germline loops: CDR1 SGHTA, CDR2 FQGTGA. This CDR3 contains 16 residues.

This clone occurred once. The chain carries TRBV15 and TRBJ1-4, with 8 positions matching TRBD1. Per the germline V gene, CDR1 is LNHNV and CDR2 is YYDKDF (reference sequence). Trimming cost V 3 bases and J 2 bases; bases outside gene matches: 5. The CDR3 is 16 residues long. CDR3 amino acids: CATSRDRVATNEKLFF. The CDR3 DNA sequence: TGTGCCACCAGCAGGGACAGGGTCGCGACTAATGAAAAACTGTTTTTT.

This clone was detected once. The chain employs TRBV6-5 and TRBJ1-5; D is perhaps TRBD1 (5 bases). Germline CDR1 is MNHEY and CDR2 is SVGAGI. This CDR3 is built from 12 residues. Trimming cost V 6 bases and J 9 bases, with 12 bases left between them. CDR3 residues: CASRDSLGPQHF. DNA for the CDR3: TGTGCCAGCAGAGACAGCTTAGGGCCCCAGCATTTT.

The gene calls are TRBV18 and TRBJ1-4, with TRBD1 matching 9 bases. With V trimmed by 3 bases and J by 4 bases, 3 bases remained unmatched. CDR1 and CDR2 from the germline V gene are KGHSH and LQKENI. The length of the CDR3 is 15 residues. This CDR3 reads CASSPPGQGNEKLFF. The CDR3 nucleotides are TGTGCCAGCTCACCCCCGGGACAGGGTAATGAAAAACTGTTTTTT. Full variable domain (remainder filled in from reference TRBV18 and TRBJ1-4): NAGVMQNPRHLVRRRGQEARLRCSPMKGHSHVYWYRQLPEEGLKFMVYLQKENIIDESGMPKERFSAEFPKEGPSILRIQQVVRGDSAAYFCASSPPGQGNEKLFFGSGTQLSVL.

The V and J genes are TRBV7-9 and TRBJ1-3; unclear D gene. CDR3 size: 15 residues. Trimming took 1 base from V and 0 from J, leaving 7 bases between them. Germline V gene lookup returns CDR1 SEHNR and CDR2 FQNEAQ (reference sequence). CDR3 amino acids: CASSLGRFSGNTIYF. Here the CDR3 DNA reads TGTGCCAGCAGCTTAGGCAGATTCTCTGGAAACACCATATATTTT.

V and J are TRBV18 and TRBJ1-4; D might be TRBD1 (5 bases). CDR1 KGHSH and CDR2 LQKENI come from the germline V gene. The CDR3 consists of 13 residues. V was shortened by 6 bases and J by 8 bases, with 13 bases between the two germline ends. The CDR3 DNA is TGTGCCAGCTCGTCGGGGGAGGGAGAAAAACTGTTTTTT. It yields the protein CASSSGEGEKLFF. Combining the CDR3 with reference TRBV18 and TRBJ1-4 gives the whole variable domain NAGVMQNPRHLVRRRGQEARLRCSPMKGHSHVYWYRQLPEEGLKFMVYLQKENIIDESGMPKERFSAEFPKEGPSILRIQQVVRGDSAAYFCASSSGEGEKLFFGSGTQLSVL.

The chain has TRBV11-3 and TRBJ2-6; 11 bases map to TRBD2. This CDR3 is 19 amino acids long. Germline loops: CDR1 SGHNT, CDR2 YENEEA. With 5 bases clipped from V and 2 bases from J, the junction kept 11 bases outside the gene matches. The CDR3 here is CASSRLIAGGRAGANVLTF. CDR3 nucleotide sequence: TGTGCCAGCAGCCGCCTGATAGCGGGGGGGCGGGCTGGGGCCAACGTCCTGACTTTC.

This clone appeared once. The gene calls are TRBV15 and TRBJ2-7; TRBD1 matches 8 bases. Per germline, CDR1 LNHNV and CDR2 YYDKDF (reference sequence). V was pared by 0 bases and J by 4 bases, with 5 bases of the junction left unmatched. The CDR3 runs to 15 residues. In nucleotides, the CDR3 is TGTGCCACCAGCAGAGATGGGACAGGCGGGTACGAGCAGTACTTC. Its translation: CATSRDGTGGYEQYF.

The chain links TRBV18 to TRBJ1-1; D is uncertain. Germline V gene sequence: CDR1 KGHSH, CDR2 LQKENI. CDR3 length equals 15 residues. V shed 0 bases and J shed 5 bases, with 13 bases lying between them. The CDR3: CASSPPRGRTTEAFF. The CDR3 coding sequence is TGTGCCAGCTCACCACCACGCGGCAGGACTACTGAAGCTTTCTTT.

Only a few counts were recorded for this clone. The chain has TRBV28 and TRBJ1-2, with D perhaps TRBD1 (6 bases). Germline CDR1 MDHEN, CDR2 SYDVKM. V shed 8 bases and J shed 6 bases, with 13 bases lying between them. The CDR3 spans 12 residues. CDR3 in amino acids: CASYGTSNGYTF. The CDR3 nucleotides are TGTGCCAGCTATGGGACATCCAATGGCTACACCTTC.

This clone has only a few counts. The CDR3 DNA sequence: TGTGCCAGCCGAAACCTCGGGGGGCCCCCTGAAGCTTTCTTT. Its protein product is CASRNLGGPPEAFF. This chain joins TRBV5-4 and TRBJ1-1, with a tentative D call TRBD1 (6 bases). With 7 bases removed from V and 6 bases from J, the gap between germline ends came to 19 bases. The CDR3 sequence is 14 residues long. CDR1 and CDR2 (germline): SGHNT, YYREEE (reference sequence).

The rearrangement uses TRBV18 and TRBJ1-2; no clear D gene. CDR1 and CDR2 (germline): KGHSH, LQKENI. The CDR3 has 15 amino acids. Trimming removed 1 base at V and 4 bases at J, with 13 bases between. CDR3 protein: CASSPLTDGSYGYTF. The DNA of the CDR3 is TGTGCCAGCTCACCACTTACGGACGGAAGCTATGGCTACACCTTC. The full variable domain, completed using reference TRBV18 and TRBJ1-2, is NAGVMQNPRHLVRRRGQEARLRCSPMKGHSHVYWYRQLPEEGLKFMVYLQKENIIDESGMPKERFSAEFPKEGPSILRIQQVVRGDSAAYFCASSPLTDGSYGYTFGSGTRLTVV.

The chain recombines TRBV6-6 with TRBJ2-5; the D call may be TRBD1 or TRBD2 (5 bases each). V lost 1 base and J lost 6, with 12 bases in between. This CDR3 has 14 residues. Germline CDR1 reads MNHNY; CDR2 reads SVGAGI (reference sequence). CDR3 residues: CASSYFQGGQTQYF. The CDR3 DNA reads as TGTGCCAGCAGTTACTTCCAGGGCGGGCAGACCCAGTACTTC.

The V call is TRBV6-1, the J call TRBJ2-1; TRBD1 matches 9 bases. Germline CDR1 and CDR2: MNHNS and SASEGT. The CDR3 contains 14 residues. V lost 11 bases to trimming and J lost 7 bases; unmatched junction nucleotides: 12. Written as DNA, the CDR3 is TGTGCCTCTAATTCGGGACAGGGTGTGAATGAGCAGTTCTTC. This sequence encodes CASNSGQGVNEQFF.

The chain combines TRBV18 with TRBJ2-2; perhaps TRBD1 as D (5 bases). The ends were cut back, 4 bases at V and 5 bases at J, with 11 bases in the middle. The CDR3 runs 14 residues. The germline CDR1 and CDR2 sequences are KGHSH and LQKENI. The CDR3, as DNA: TGTGCCAGCTCACGAGACAGCTTGACCGGGGAGCTGTTTTTT. This translates into CASSRDSLTGELFF.

This clone appeared a single time. This chain links TRBV4-1 with TRBJ2-4; D gene uncertain. CDR1 and CDR2 (germline): MGHRA, YSYEKL. Trimming pared 0 bases from V and 10 bases from J, leaving 13 bases between. This CDR3 spans 14 amino acids. CDR3 amino acids: CASSQDRVTSIQYF. CDR3 nucleotides: TGCGCCAGCAGCCAAGACCGGGTCACCTCTATTCAGTACTTC.

V gene TRBV11-1 combines with J gene TRBJ2-5; 12 nucleotides agree with TRBD2. V lost 5 bases to trimming and J lost 4 bases; unmatched junction nucleotides: 8. CDR3 length: 16 residues. Germline V gene lookup returns CDR1 SGHAT and CDR2 FQDESV (reference sequence). The DNA of the CDR3 is TGTGCCAGCAGCCCCATGACTAGCGGGGGACCAGAGACCCAGTACTTC. Amino acid sequence: CASSPMTSGGPETQYF.

This clone was picked up one time. The chain is built from TRBV6-5 and TRBJ1-1, with 9 bases that match TRBD1. Germline lookup yields CDR1 MNHEY and CDR2 SVGAGI. The CDR3 is 13 amino acids. Unmatched junction bases numbered 10, after V lost 7 bases and J lost 10 bases. CDR3 amino acids: CASTTGPTGGAFF. CDR3 DNA sequence: TGTGCCAGCACCACGGGCCCGACAGGGGGAGCTTTCTTT.

This chain joins TRBV7-2 and TRBJ1-1; 9 bases line up with TRBD1. The germline V gene has CDR1 SGHTA and CDR2 FQGNSA. There are 16 residues in the CDR3. V lost 5 bases, J lost 4 bases, and 11 bases stayed unmatched. The CDR3 protein is CASSPSIGQGTTEAFF. The CDR3 DNA reads as TGTGCCAGCAGCCCCTCGATTGGACAGGGGACCACTGAAGCTTTCTTT.